The 17 T cell receptor beta chains below all came from one sample that was sequenced in a study of blood T cell repertoires in COVID-19. The protocol was immunoSEQ multiplex PCR, while the TCRdb copy is restricted to in-frame clones and leaves out a portion. The sample shows some 120,000 clones, 85% of them seen only once. The sequenced sample was peripheral blood. These TCRs come from a woman of 80 years or more with acute or convalescent COVID-19.

The genes are TRBV6-1 and TRBJ1-1, with 8 bases aligning to TRBD1. With V trimmed by 3 bases and J by 10 bases, 7 bases remained unmatched. The V gene's germline CDR1 is MNHNS and CDR2 SASEGT. The CDR3 length is 13 residues. The CDR3 nucleotides read TGTGCCAGCAGTGATCAGGGGGCGAGTGTAGCTTTCTTT. This translates into CASSDQGASVAFF.

The rearrangement uses TRBV5-6 and TRBJ1-1; D is possibly TRBD1 (5 bases). CDR1 is SGHDT and CDR2 is YYEEEE in the germline V gene. Trimming removed 5 bases from V and 0 bases from J, with 14 bases in between. The CDR3 spans 15 residues. In DNA form, the CDR3 reads TGTGCCAGCAGACCTCGACAGTCCATGAACACTGAAGCTTTCTTT. Amino acid sequence: CASRPRQSMNTEAFF.

V usage is TRBV28 and J usage is TRBJ1-2; 9 positions match TRBD1. This CDR3 spans 14 amino acids. Trimming removed 7 bases from V and 4 bases from J; junction bases left unmatched: 7. In germline, CDR1 is MDHEN, CDR2 SYDVKM. The CDR3 DNA sequence: TGTGCCAGCACCAGACTGGGACAGGGCTATGGCTACACCTTC. Amino acid sequence: CASTRLGQGYGYTF.

A remark on this clone: A read error may account for a junction end that differs from germline. This rearrangement joins TRBV2 to TRBJ1-1; 10 positions agree with TRBD1. The CDR3 is made up of 13 amino acids. The V gene's germline CDR1 is SNHLY and CDR2 FYNNEI. The DNA for the CDR3 is TGTGCCAGCAGTGCCGGGACAGGGGACCGACTTGTCTTT. Protein product: CASSAGTGDRLVF.

The chain links TRBV4-2 to TRBJ2-3, with 13 bases fitting TRBD2. With V trimmed by 0 bases and J by 4 bases, 10 bases remained unmatched. The CDR3 sequence is 19 residues long. Germline CDR1 LGHNA, CDR2 YNFKEQ. As DNA, the CDR3 is TGTGCCAGCAGCCAAGATTTAACTAGCGGGGGGGCAGCAGCAGATACGCAGTATTTT. It codes for CASSQDLTSGGAAADTQYF.

The chain recombines TRBV19 with TRBJ1-2; 7 bases agree with TRBD1. Germline loops: CDR1 LNHDA, CDR2 SQIVND (reference sequence). The CDR3 is made up of 15 amino acids. J was trimmed by 5 bases and V by 4 bases; bases with no gene match: 10. CDR3 nucleotide sequence: TGTGCCAGTAGTACCTCCGAAGGGGGCGTATATGGCTACACCTTC. This sequence encodes CASSTSEGGVYGYTF.

The rearrangement joins TRBV19 to TRBJ1-3; the D gene is possibly TRBD1 (5 bases). V was clipped by 8 bases and J by 5 bases, with 13 bases between them. The CDR3 covers 13 residues. Per the germline V gene, CDR1 is LNHDA and CDR2 is SQIVND (reference sequence). CDR3 nucleotide sequence: TGTGCCAGTGGTTGGGGACTCCGAAACACCATATATTTT. Its translation is CASGWGLRNTIYF.

The J gene is TRBJ2-3, the V gene TRBV7-9; D is uncertain. CDR1 is SEHNR, CDR2 FQNEAQ, per germline (reference sequence). V lost 5 bases to trimming and J lost 2 bases, with 11 bases between them. This CDR3 comprises 14 residues. The DNA for the CDR3 is TGTGCCAGCAGCCGTTTGGCCAACACAGATACGCAGTATTTT. It yields the protein CASSRLANTDTQYF.

CDR3 amino acids: CASSRGQGGYGYTF. CDR3 coding DNA: TGCGCCAGCAGCCGAGGACAGGGTGGCTATGGCTACACCTTC. The chain recombines TRBV5-1 with TRBJ1-2, with 8 bases aligning to TRBD1. J was trimmed by 4 bases and V by 4 bases; bases with no gene match: 6. Per germline, CDR1 SGHRS and CDR2 YFSETQ. This CDR3 has 14 residues.

The chain recombines TRBV5-1 with TRBJ2-3; 8 bases agree with TRBD2. The CDR3 has 14 amino acids. J was trimmed by 2 bases and V by 5 bases; bases with no gene match: 4. Germline CDR1 is SGHRS and CDR2 is YFSETQ. CDR3 sequence (DNA): TGCGCCAGCAGGATAGCGGGGCTCACAGATACGCAGTATTTT. This codes for CASRIAGLTDTQYF.

The rearrangement joins TRBV6-5 to TRBJ1-1, with a tentative D call TRBD1 (6 bases). Between the trimmed V and J ends, which lost 8 bases and 5 bases, there was a span of 18 bases. Germline V gene sequence: CDR1 MNHEY, CDR2 SVGAGI. CDR3 size: 14 residues. The CDR3, as DNA: TGTGCCAGCGGGGTTTCGGGGGGCAAGACTGAAGCTTTCTTT. Translating gives CASGVSGGKTEAFF.

Concerning this clone itself: The sample holds other DNA sequences that translate to the same CDR3. The chain is built from TRBV6-1 and TRBJ1-5, with a possible D match to TRBD1 (6 bases). Deletions cut 2 bases from V and 2 bases from J, with 10 bases between. The CDR3 spans 15 residues. In germline, CDR1 is MNHNS, CDR2 SASEGT. The CDR3 nucleotides read TGTGCCAGCAGTGAACTAGGGGGGGGCAATCAGCCCCAGCATTTT. Amino acid sequence: CASSELGGGNQPQHF.

The chain uses TRBV7-6 and TRBJ1-5, with TRBD1 matching over 8 bases. Germline V gives CDR1 SGHVS, CDR2 FNYEAQ. The length of the CDR3 is 15 residues. The V and J ends lost 1 base and 7 bases, in that order; junction bases with no gene match: 6. CDR3 sequence reads: CASSLGTGLRQPQHF. In DNA form, the CDR3 reads TGTGCCAGCAGCTTAGGGACAGGGCTTCGGCAGCCCCAGCATTTT.

Regarding this clone: This CDR3 is also generated by other DNA sequences in the sample. This sequence joins TRBV7-2 and TRBJ2-5; 11 bases agree with TRBD2. V shed 3 bases, J shed 4 bases, and the junction held 4 bases outside the gene matches. This CDR3 spans 15 amino acids. Per the germline V gene, CDR1 is SGHTA and CDR2 is FQGNSA. The CDR3 sequence is CASSFQLAGGETQYF. In DNA, the CDR3 is TGTGCCAGCAGCTTCCAGCTAGCGGGGGGAGAGACCCAGTACTTC. Combining the CDR3 with reference TRBV7-2 and TRBJ2-5 gives the whole variable domain GAGVSQSPSNKVTEKGKDVELRCDPISGHTALYWYRQSLGQGLEFLIYFQGNSAPDKSGLPSDRFSAERTGGSVSTLTIQRTQQEDSAVYLCASSFQLAGGETQYFGPGTRLLVL.

CDR3 DNA: TGTGCCAGCACCCGGGAAGGGTCAGGTGGCTACACCTTC. Residues: CASTREGSGGYTF. The chain uses TRBV2 and TRBJ1-2, with D hard to call. Germline loops: CDR1 SNHLY, CDR2 FYNNEI. This CDR3 contains 13 residues. V was clipped by 7 bases and J by 7 bases, with 16 bases between them.

This clone was recorded a few times. This sequence joins TRBV5-1 and TRBJ1-1; D is undetermined. This CDR3 has 16 residues. Trimming left V 0 bases short and J 3 bases short, with 15 bases between. Germline V gene data show CDR1 as SGHRS and CDR2 as YFSETQ. CDR3 protein: CASSLVNLKADTEAFF. The DNA of the CDR3 is TGCGCCAGCAGCTTGGTGAACCTCAAGGCGGACACTGAAGCTTTCTTT.

The rearrangement joins TRBV7-2 to TRBJ2-3; TRBD2 might be the D (7 bases). The V end lost 5 bases, the J end lost 6 bases, and 24 bases lay between the germline ends. CDR3 length: 17 residues. Germline values: CDR1 SGHTA, CDR2 FQGNSA. Written as DNA, the CDR3 is TGTGCCAGCAGCCCCGGGCTGGCGGGGGCCAGAGGGGATACGCAGTATTTT. It yields the protein CASSPGLAGARGDTQYF.